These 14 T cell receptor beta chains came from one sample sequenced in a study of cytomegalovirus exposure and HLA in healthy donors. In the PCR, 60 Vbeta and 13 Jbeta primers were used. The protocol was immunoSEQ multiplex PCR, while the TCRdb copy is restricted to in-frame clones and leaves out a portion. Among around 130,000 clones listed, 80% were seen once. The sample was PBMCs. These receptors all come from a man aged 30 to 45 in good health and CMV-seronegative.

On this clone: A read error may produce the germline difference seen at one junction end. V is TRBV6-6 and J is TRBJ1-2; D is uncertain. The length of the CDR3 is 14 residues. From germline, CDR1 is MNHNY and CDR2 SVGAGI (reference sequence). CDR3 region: CASSRRSGNYGYPF. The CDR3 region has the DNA TGTGCCAGCAGCCGCAGATCGGGGAACTATGGCTACCCCTTC.

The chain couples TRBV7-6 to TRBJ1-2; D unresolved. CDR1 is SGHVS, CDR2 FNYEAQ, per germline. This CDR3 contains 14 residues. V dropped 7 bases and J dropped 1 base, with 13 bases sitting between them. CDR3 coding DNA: TGTGCCAGCACCCCTACGTTGAGTAACTATGGCTACACCTTC. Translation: CASTPTLSNYGYTF.

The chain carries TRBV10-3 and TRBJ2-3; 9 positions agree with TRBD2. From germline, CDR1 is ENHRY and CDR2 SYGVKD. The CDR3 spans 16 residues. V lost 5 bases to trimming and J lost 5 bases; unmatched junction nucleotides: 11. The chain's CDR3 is CAISIRLADYEDTQYF. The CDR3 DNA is TGTGCCATCAGTATACGACTAGCGGATTACGAAGATACGCAGTATTTT.

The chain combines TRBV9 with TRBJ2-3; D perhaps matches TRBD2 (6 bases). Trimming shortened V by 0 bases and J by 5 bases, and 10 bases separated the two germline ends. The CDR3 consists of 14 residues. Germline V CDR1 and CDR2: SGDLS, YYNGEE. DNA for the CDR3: TGTGCCAGCAGCGTAGGCGGGACTCAAGATACGCAGTATTTT. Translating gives CASSVGGTQDTQYF.

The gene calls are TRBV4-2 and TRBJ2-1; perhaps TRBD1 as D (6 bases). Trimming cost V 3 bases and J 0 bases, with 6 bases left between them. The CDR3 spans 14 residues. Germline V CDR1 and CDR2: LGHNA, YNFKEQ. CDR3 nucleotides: TGTGCCAGCAGCCAGGACAGCTCCTACAATGAGCAGTTCTTC. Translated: CASSQDSSYNEQFF.

The CDR3 here is CASSFAGAVEQYF. The CDR3 nucleotides are TGTGCCAGCAGCTTTGCAGGGGCGGTCGAGCAGTACTTC. J is TRBJ2-7 and V is TRBV5-4; the D gene is possibly TRBD1 (6 bases). CDR1 and CDR2 (germline): SGHNT, YYREEE (reference sequence). Trimming pared 2 bases from V and 6 bases from J, leaving 12 bases between. The CDR3 length is 13 residues.

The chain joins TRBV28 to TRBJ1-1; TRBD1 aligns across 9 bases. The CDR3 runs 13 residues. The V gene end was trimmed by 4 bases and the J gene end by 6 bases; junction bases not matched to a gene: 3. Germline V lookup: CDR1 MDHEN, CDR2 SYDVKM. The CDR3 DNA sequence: TGTGCCAGCAGTTCGGGACAGGGTTCTGAAGCTTTCTTT. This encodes CASSSGQGSEAFF.

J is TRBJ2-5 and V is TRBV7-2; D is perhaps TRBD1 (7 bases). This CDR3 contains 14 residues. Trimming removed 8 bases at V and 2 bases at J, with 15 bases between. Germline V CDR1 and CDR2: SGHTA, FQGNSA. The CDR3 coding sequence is TGTGCCAGCTCGAGACAGGGAGGTCAAGAGACCCAGTACTTC. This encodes CASSRQGGQETQYF.

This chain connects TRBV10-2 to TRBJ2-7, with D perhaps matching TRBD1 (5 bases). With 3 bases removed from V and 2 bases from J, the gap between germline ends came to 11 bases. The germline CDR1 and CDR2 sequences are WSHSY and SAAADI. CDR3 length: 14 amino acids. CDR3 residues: CASSDLGPTYEQYF. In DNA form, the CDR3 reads TGCGCCAGCAGTGATCTGGGGCCAACCTACGAGCAGTACTTC.

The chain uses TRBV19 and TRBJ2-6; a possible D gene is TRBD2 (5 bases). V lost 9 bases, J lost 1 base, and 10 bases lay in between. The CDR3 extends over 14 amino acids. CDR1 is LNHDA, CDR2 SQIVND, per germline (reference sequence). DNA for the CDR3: TGTGCCAGCAGCCGGGAATCTGGGGCCAACGTCCTGACTTTC. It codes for CASSRESGANVLTF. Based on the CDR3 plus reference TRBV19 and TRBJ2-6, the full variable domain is DGGITQSPKYLFRKEGQNVTLSCEQNLNHDAMYWYRQDPGQGLRLIYYSQIVNDFQKGDIAEGYSVSREKKESFPLTVTSAQKNPTAFYLCASSRESGANVLTFGAGSRLTVL.

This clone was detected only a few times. As DNA, the CDR3 is TGTGCCAGCAGCAAAGTTCGTCCCCCGGTTGGAGGGACAGGGGCTGACTACGAGCAGTACTTC. Its translation: CASSKVRPPVGGTGADYEQYF. The chain joins TRBV21-1 to TRBJ2-7; TRBD1 is the table's D call and was not checked against the DNA. TRBV21-1 is reported as a pseudogene. The CDR3 loop spans 21 amino acids.

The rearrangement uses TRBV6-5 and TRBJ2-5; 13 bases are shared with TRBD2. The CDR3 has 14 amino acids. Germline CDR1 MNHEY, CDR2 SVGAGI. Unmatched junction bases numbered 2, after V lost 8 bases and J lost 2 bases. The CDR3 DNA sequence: TGTGCCAGCCGACTAGCGGGAGGTCAAGAGACCCAGTACTTC. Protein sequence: CASRLAGGQETQYF.

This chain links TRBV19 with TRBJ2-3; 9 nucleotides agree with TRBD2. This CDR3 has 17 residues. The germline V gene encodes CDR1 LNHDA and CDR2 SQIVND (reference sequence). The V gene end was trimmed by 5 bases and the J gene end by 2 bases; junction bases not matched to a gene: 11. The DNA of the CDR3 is TGTGCCAGTAGTTTCGAACTAGCGGGCCTACCCACAGATACGCAGTATTTT. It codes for CASSFELAGLPTDTQYF.

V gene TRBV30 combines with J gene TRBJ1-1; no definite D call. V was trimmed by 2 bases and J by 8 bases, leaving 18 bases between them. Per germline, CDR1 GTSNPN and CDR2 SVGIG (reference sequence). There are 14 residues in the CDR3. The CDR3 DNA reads TGTGCCTGGAGTCCCACGGGAGGGAGGGTGGAAGCTTTCTTT. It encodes CAWSPTGGRVEAFF.